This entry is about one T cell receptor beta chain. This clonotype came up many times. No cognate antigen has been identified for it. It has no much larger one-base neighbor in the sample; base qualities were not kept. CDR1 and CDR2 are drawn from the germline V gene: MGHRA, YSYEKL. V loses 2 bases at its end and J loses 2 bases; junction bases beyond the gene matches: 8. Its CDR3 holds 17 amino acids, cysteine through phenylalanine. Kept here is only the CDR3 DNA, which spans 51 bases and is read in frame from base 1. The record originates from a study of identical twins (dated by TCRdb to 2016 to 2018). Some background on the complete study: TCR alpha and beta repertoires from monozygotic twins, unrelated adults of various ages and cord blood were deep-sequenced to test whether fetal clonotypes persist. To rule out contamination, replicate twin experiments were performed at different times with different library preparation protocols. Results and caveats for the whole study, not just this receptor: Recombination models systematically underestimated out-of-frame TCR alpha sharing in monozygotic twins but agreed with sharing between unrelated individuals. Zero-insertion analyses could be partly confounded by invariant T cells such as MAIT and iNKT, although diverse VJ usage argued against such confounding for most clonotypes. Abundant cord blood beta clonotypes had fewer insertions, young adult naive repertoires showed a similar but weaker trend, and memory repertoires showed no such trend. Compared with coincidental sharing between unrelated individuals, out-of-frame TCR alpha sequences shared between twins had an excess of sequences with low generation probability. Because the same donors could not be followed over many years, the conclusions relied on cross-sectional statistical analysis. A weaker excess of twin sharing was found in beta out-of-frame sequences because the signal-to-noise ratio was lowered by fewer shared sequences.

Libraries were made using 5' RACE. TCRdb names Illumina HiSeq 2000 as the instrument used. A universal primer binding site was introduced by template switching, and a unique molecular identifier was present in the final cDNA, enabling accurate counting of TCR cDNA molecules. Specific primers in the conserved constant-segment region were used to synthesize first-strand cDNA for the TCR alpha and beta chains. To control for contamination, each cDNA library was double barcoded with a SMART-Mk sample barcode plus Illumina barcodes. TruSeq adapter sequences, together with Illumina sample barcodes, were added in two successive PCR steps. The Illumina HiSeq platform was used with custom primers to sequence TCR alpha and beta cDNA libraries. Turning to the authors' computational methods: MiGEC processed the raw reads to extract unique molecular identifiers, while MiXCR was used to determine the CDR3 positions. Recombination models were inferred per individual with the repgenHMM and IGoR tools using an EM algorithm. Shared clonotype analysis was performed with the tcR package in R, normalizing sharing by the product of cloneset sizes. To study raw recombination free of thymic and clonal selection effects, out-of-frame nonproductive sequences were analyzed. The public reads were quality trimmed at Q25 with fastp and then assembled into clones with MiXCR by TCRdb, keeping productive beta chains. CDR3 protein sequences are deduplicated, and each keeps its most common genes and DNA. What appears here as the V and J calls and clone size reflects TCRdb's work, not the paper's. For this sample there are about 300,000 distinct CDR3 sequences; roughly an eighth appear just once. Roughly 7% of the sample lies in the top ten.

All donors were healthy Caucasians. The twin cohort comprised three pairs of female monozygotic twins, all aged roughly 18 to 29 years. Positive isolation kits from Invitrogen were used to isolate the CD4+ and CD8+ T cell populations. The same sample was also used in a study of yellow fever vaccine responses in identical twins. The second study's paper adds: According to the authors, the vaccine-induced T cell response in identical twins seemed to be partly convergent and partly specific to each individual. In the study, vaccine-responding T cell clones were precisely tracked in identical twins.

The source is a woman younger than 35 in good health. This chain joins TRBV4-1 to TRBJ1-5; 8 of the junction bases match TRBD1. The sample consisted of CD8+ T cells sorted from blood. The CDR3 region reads CASSQSEDRAGNQPQHF. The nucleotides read TGCGCCAGCAGCCAATCTGAGGACAGGGCAGGCAATCAGCCCCAGCATTTT.